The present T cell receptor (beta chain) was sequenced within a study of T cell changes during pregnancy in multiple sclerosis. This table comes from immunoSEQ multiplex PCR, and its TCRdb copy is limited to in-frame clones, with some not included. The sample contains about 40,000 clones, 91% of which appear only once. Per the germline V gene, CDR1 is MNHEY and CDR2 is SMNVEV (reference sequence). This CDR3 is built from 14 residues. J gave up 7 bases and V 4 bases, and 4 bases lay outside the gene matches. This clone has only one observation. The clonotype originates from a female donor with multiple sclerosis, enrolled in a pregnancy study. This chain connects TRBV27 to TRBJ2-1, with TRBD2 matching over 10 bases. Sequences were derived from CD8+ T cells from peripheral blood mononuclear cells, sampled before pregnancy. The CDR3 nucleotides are TGTGCCAGCAGTTACGCTAGCGGGAGTAATGAGCAGTTCTTC. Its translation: CASSYASGSNEQFF.